This TCR beta chain was sequenced during a study of T cells after yellow fever vaccination. Points from the study as a whole: A small share of clonotypes appeared in both CD4 and CD8 compartments. The study found a weaker secondary response that peaked faster, day 5 versus 15.

This clonotype was seen only a few times. Its antigen remains unidentified. V lost 10 bases and J 9 bases, leaving 13 bases between the germline ends. CDR3 length: 11 residues. TCRdb re-called the 5' RACE reads with MiXCR, one entry per CDR3 protein. This table has 200,000 to 300,000 distinct CDR3 sequences, about an eighth appearing once. Sequences were derived from CD4+ T cells sorted from PBMCs, sampled 45 days after the yellow fever booster vaccination. The chain recombines TRBV12-3 or TRBV12-4 with TRBJ2-1, with a weak D call TRBD2 (6 bases). This clonotype was sampled from a man aged 25 to 40 who received the YFV17D yellow fever vaccine. The CDR3 DNA reads TGTGCCACAGGGATCGGGGGTGAGCAGTTCTTC. It specifies CATGIGGEQFF.